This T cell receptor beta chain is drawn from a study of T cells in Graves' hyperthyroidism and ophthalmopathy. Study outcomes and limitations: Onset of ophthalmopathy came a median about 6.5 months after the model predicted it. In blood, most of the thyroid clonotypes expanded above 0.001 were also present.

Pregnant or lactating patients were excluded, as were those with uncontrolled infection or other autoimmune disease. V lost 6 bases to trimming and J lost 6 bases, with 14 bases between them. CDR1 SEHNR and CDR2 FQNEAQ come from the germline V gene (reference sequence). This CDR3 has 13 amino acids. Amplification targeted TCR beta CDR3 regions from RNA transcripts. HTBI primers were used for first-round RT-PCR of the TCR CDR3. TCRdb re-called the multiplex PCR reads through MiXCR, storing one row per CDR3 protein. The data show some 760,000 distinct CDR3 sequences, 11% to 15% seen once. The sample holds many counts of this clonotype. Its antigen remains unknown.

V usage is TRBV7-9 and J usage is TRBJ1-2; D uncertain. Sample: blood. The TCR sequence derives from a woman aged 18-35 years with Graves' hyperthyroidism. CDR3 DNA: TGTGCCAGCAGACCGGGCCCGGTCGATGGCTACACCTTC. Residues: CASRPGPVDGYTF.